These 21 T cell receptor beta chains were all obtained from the same sample, sequenced in a study of cytomegalovirus exposure and HLA in healthy donors. In the PCR, 60 Vbeta and 13 Jbeta primers were used. Sequencing used immunoSEQ multiplex PCR; TCRdb keeps in-frame clones, though not all of them. Among fewer than 200,000 clones listed, 12% were seen once. The sequenced sample was PBMCs. These receptors came from a man between 50 and 59 years old in good health and CMV-seropositive.

The CDR3 protein is CATSRGGEYGYTF. CDR3 coding DNA: TGTGCCACCTCCCGGGGGGGCGAGTATGGCTACACCTTC. The chain is built from TRBV6-5 and TRBJ1-2; D might be TRBD1 (6 bases). Germline-derived CDR1 and CDR2 are MNHEY and SVGAGI. The V gene lost 10 bases and the J gene lost 5 bases, with 17 bases spanning the gap. This CDR3 is built from 13 residues.

This sequence joins TRBV7-3 and TRBJ2-2; no firm D call. Germline assignment: CDR1 SGHTA and CDR2 FQGTGA. This CDR3 is built from 16 residues. V shed 3 bases and J shed 2 bases, with 13 bases lying between them. The DNA of the CDR3 is TGTGCCAGCAGCTTGTTGCGCGGTTCTAACACCGGGGAGCTGTTTTTT. Amino acids: CASSLLRGSNTGELFF.

This clone appeared a few times. The rearrangement links TRBV6-4 to TRBJ1-5; TRBD1 is a possible D gene (5 bases). The CDR3 covers 14 residues. Trimming took 4 bases from V and 6 from J, leaving 13 bases between them. Germline assignment: CDR1 MRHNA and CDR2 SNTAGT. The CDR3 nucleotides read TGTGCCAGCAGTGGAGATCGGGGGATTCAGCCCCAGCATTTT. Translated: CASSGDRGIQPQHF.

V gene TRBV5-8 combines with J gene TRBJ2-1; 8 nucleotides match TRBD2. This CDR3 has 15 amino acids. The J segment lost 4 bases and the V segment lost 2 bases, leaving 5 bases of the junction unmatched. Germline V lookup: CDR1 SGHTS, CDR2 YDEGEE. The CDR3 DNA follows: TGTGCCAGCAGCTTTCAAGCGGGGGCTTACAATGAGCAGTTCTTC. It codes for CASSFQAGAYNEQFF. Full variable domain (missing parts from reference TRBV5-8 and TRBJ2-1): EAGVTQSPTHLIKTRGQQATLRCSPISGHTSVYWYQQALGLGLQFLLWYDEGEERNRGNFPPRFSGRQFPNYSSELNVNALELEDSALYLCASSFQAGAYNEQFFGPGTRLTVL.

This clone came up a few times. This chain uses TRBV29-1 with TRBJ1-2; D might be TRBD1 (5 bases). Trimming stripped 6 bases from V and 8 bases from J, with 13 bases between. The CDR3 length is 11 residues. The germline V gene has CDR1 SQVTM and CDR2 ANQGSEA. The chain's CDR3 is CSVSGVGGYTF. The CDR3 nucleotides are TGCAGCGTCTCGGGGGTTGGGGGCTACACCTTC.

The genes are TRBV7-2 and TRBJ2-1; no clear D gene. CDR1 and CDR2 from the germline V gene are SGHTA and FQGNSA. V was cut by 2 bases and J by 10 bases, with 9 bases left in between. The length of the CDR3 is 12 residues. CDR3 in amino acids: CASSLIAVEQFF. CDR3 nucleotides: TGTGCCAGCAGCTTAATCGCAGTCGAGCAGTTCTTC.

This sequence joins TRBV6-1 and TRBJ1-2; D not certain. The V gene lost 5 bases and the J gene lost 5 bases, with 6 bases spanning the gap. The CDR3 runs to 11 residues. CDR1 MNHNS and CDR2 SASEGT come from the germline V gene. The CDR3 bases are TGTGCCAGCAGTCCCCTGTATGGCTACACCTTC. Translation: CASSPLYGYTF.

There are a few counts of this clone. This rearrangement joins TRBV5-1 to TRBJ1-1; D might be TRBD1 (5 bases). CDR3 length: 14 residues. CDR1 SGHRS and CDR2 YFSETQ come from the germline V gene. Trimming left V 1 base short and J 5 bases short, with 12 bases between. The CDR3 loop is CASSLFGGETEAFF. CDR3 nucleotide sequence: TGCGCCAGCAGCTTGTTCGGGGGGGAGACTGAAGCTTTCTTT.

J is TRBJ2-1 and V is TRBV5-1, with D tentatively TRBD1 (6 bases). This CDR3 comprises 18 residues. Trimming removed 4 bases at V and 0 bases at J, with 20 bases between. Per the germline V gene, CDR1 is SGHRS and CDR2 is YFSETQ. CDR3: CASSRGRGSASSYNEQFF. The CDR3 region has the DNA TGCGCCAGCAGCCGCGGCAGGGGTAGTGCGTCCTCCTACAATGAGCAGTTCTTC. Based on the CDR3 plus reference TRBV5-1 and TRBJ2-1, the full variable domain is KAGVTQTPRYLIKTRGQQVTLSCSPISGHRSVSWYQQTPGQGLQFLFEYFSETQRNKGNFPGRFSGRQFSNSRSEMNVSTLELGDSALYLCASSRGRGSASSYNEQFFGPGTRLTVL.

This clone showed up just a few times. V and J are TRBV4-2 and TRBJ2-7, with a possible D match to TRBD2 (6 bases). CDR1 and CDR2 from the germline V gene are LGHNA and YNFKEQ. CDR3 length: 13 amino acids. The V gene lost 4 bases and the J gene lost 3 bases, with 10 bases spanning the gap. Here the CDR3 reads CASSRAGRYEQYF. The CDR3 bases are TGTGCCAGCAGCCGTGCGGGGCGCTACGAGCAGTACTTC.

This sequence joins TRBV10-2 and TRBJ2-2, with 11 bases identical to TRBD2. CDR1 is WSHSY, CDR2 SAAADI, per germline. The CDR3 extends over 16 amino acids. The junction had 8 bases not matched to a gene; V was cut back by 7 bases and J by 4 bases. The CDR3 nucleotides are TGCGCCAGCACACTAGCGGGGGCCCCGGGCACCGGGGAGCTGTTTTTT. It translates to CASTLAGAPGTGELFF.

This clone was detected only a few times. The chain joins TRBV6-5 to TRBJ2-5, with TRBD1 as a possible D gene (5 bases). The ends were cut back, 0 bases at V and 7 bases at J, with 18 bases in the middle. CDR1 is MNHEY and CDR2 is SVGAGI in the germline V gene. The CDR3 has 16 amino acids. CDR3 region: CASSYSVSRVWRTQYF. CDR3 DNA sequence: TGTGCCAGCAGTTACTCAGTTTCCAGGGTCTGGCGGACCCAGTACTTC.

The V gene is TRBV7-2, the J gene TRBJ1-2, with unresolved D. CDR3 size: 13 residues. V gave up 2 bases and J gave up 4 bases, with 8 bases separating them. Germline-derived CDR1 and CDR2 are SGHTA and FQGNSA. CDR3 bases: TGTGCCAGCAGCTTAAGTAGAGGCTATGGCTACACCTTC. This encodes CASSLSRGYGYTF.

The chain joins TRBV4-1 to TRBJ2-7; D not certain. Deletions cut 4 bases from V and 5 bases from J, with 18 bases between. This CDR3 is 15 amino acids long. Germline assignment: CDR1 MGHRA and CDR2 YSYEKL. CDR3 coding DNA: TGCGCCAGCAGCCGTAAGGAACAGATTCCTAACGAGCAGTACTTC. This encodes CASSRKEQIPNEQYF.

This rearrangement joins TRBV2 to TRBJ1-2; maybe TRBD1 (5 bases). V shed 6 bases and J shed 4 bases, with 15 bases lying between them. This CDR3 spans 14 amino acids. The germline V gene encodes CDR1 SNHLY and CDR2 FYNNEI. CDR3 coding DNA: TGTGCCAGCAGGGCTCAGGGTCGAGGCTATGGCTACACCTTC. Translation gives CASRAQGRGYGYTF.

This clone was found a few times. The rearrangement uses TRBV4-3 and TRBJ1-6; D is unclear. CDR3 length: 18 residues. The germline gives CDR1 LGHNA, CDR2 YSLEER. Trimming stripped 0 bases from V and 0 bases from J, with 12 bases between. CDR3 loop: CASSQEIFGSSYNSPLHF. The CDR3 DNA sequence: TGCGCCAGCAGCCAAGAAATCTTCGGGAGCTCCTATAATTCACCCCTCCACTTT.

J is TRBJ2-7 and V is TRBV7-9; no clear D. Germline V CDR1 and CDR2: SEHNR, FQNEAQ (reference sequence). The V end lost 2 bases, the J end lost 0 bases, and 14 bases lay between the germline ends. CDR3 length: 16 residues. CDR3: CASSLNTRNSSYEQYV. In nucleotides, the CDR3 is TGTGCCAGCAGCTTAAATACGCGTAACAGCTCCTACGAGCAGTACGTC.

This clone appeared a few times. This chain joins TRBV19 and TRBJ2-2; tentative D call: TRBD1 (6 bases). Germline assignment: CDR1 LNHDA and CDR2 SQIVND (reference sequence). V lost 7 bases, J lost 9 bases, and 24 bases lay in between. CDR3 length: 16 amino acids. The CDR3 coding sequence is TGTGCCAGTACCAAAGCGCAGGGGAATTATCAACGGGAGCTGTTTTTT. Its translation is CASTKAQGNYQRELFF.

V usage is TRBV2 and J usage is TRBJ2-3; 10 nucleotides line up with TRBD2. The germline gives CDR1 SNHLY, CDR2 FYNNEI. The CDR3 consists of 14 residues. The J segment lost 6 bases and the V segment lost 3 bases, leaving 3 bases of the junction unmatched. The CDR3 is CASSDLAGEDTQYF. As DNA, the CDR3 is TGTGCCAGCAGTGACCTAGCGGGGGAGGATACGCAGTATTTT.

The rearrangement uses TRBV2 and TRBJ1-4, with TRBD1 matching 10 bases. Germline CDR1 and CDR2: SNHLY and FYNNEI. The CDR3 spans 14 residues. J lost 5 bases, V lost 6 bases, and 3 bases had no gene match. CDR3 loop: CASSGDRGNEKLFF. The CDR3 nucleotides are TGTGCCAGCAGCGGGGACAGGGGAAATGAAAAACTGTTTTTT.

The sample holds a few counts of this clone. The rearrangement joins TRBV15 to TRBJ2-2; 7 bases match TRBD2. Looked up from germline, CDR1 is LNHNV and CDR2 is YYDKDF (reference sequence). V trimming: 6 bases; J trimming: 4 bases; junction bases outside the gene matches: 5. CDR3 length: 14 amino acids. The chain's CDR3 is CATRRGIGTGELFF. The CDR3 DNA is TGTGCCACCAGGCGGGGGATTGGCACCGGGGAGCTGTTTTTT.